The 20 T cell receptor beta chains given below trace back to one sample, sequenced in a study of cytomegalovirus exposure and HLA in healthy donors. PCR amplification relied on 60 Vbeta primers (plus 13 Jbeta primers). Clones were read by immunoSEQ multiplex PCR, and TCRdb kept only the in-frame ones, dropping some. The repertoire has about 84,000 clones, approximately 90% of them found once; the top ten carry approximately 2.3%. The sample consisted of PBMCs. The receptors come from a man in his late teens or twenties in good health and CMV-seronegative.

This clone was observed a single time. V gene TRBV30 combines with J gene TRBJ1-6; 9 bases fit TRBD1. The length of the CDR3 is 17 residues. After removal of 4 bases from V and 0 bases from J, the junction contained 7 bases not matched to a gene. The germline gives CDR1 GTSNPN, CDR2 SVGIG (reference sequence). CDR3 sequence: CAWIGTGTSSYNSPLHF. The CDR3 DNA reads as TGTGCCTGGATCGGGACAGGGACCAGCTCCTATAATTCACCCCTCCACTTT.

J is TRBJ2-3 and V is TRBV7-3; 9 nucleotides line up with TRBD2. The germline gives CDR1 SGHTA, CDR2 FQGTGA. The CDR3 has 17 residues. The ends lost 5 bases at V and 3 bases at J; junction bases unmatched: 12. The CDR3 sequence: CASSQSGGPGMTDTQYF. The DNA for the CDR3 is TGTGCCAGCAGCCAGAGCGGGGGGCCGGGAATGACAGATACGCAGTATTTT.

The chain recombines TRBV7-9 with TRBJ2-7, with TRBD2 matching 10 bases. Germline CDR1 and CDR2: SEHNR and FQNEAQ (reference sequence). The CDR3 is 15 residues long. V shed 9 bases and J 3 bases; nucleotides not matched to a gene: 11. CDR3 bases: TGTGCCAGGGGACTTCTTAGGACTAGCGGCTACGAGCAGTACTTC. Its protein product is CARGLLRTSGYEQYF.

The chain uses TRBV28 and TRBJ1-4; a possible D gene is TRBD1 (5 bases). Germline-derived CDR1 and CDR2 are MDHEN and SYDVKM. This CDR3 spans 14 amino acids. V lost 5 bases and J 1 base, leaving 8 bases between the germline ends. Here the CDR3 DNA reads TGTGCCAGCAGTCAGGGTGTAACTAATGAAAAACTGTTTTTT. This gives the protein CASSQGVTNEKLFF.

The CDR3 region has the DNA TGTGCCAGCAGGCCTAGCGGGAGTTACGAGCAGTACTTC. This codes for CASRPSGSYEQYF. The V call is TRBV6-5, the J call TRBJ2-5, with 10 bases that match TRBD2. Gene TRBJ2-7 matches the end of the DNA better, so the J call may be wrong. Germline CDR1 reads MNHEY; CDR2 reads SVGAGI. The CDR3 has 13 residues.

V usage is TRBV6-1 and J usage is TRBJ1-5; perhaps TRBD1 as D (5 bases). CDR3 length equals 15 residues. Looked up from germline, CDR1 is MNHNS and CDR2 is SASEGT. Trimming stripped 2 bases from V and 2 bases from J, with 10 bases between. Here the CDR3 reads CASSENLRGNQPQHF. The CDR3 DNA sequence: TGTGCCAGCAGTGAAAACCTCAGGGGCAATCAGCCCCAGCATTTT.

This clone has just one count. The chain couples TRBV4-3 to TRBJ2-3; 7 positions match TRBD1. There are 15 residues in the CDR3. The V and J ends lost 4 bases and 2 bases, in that order; junction bases with no gene match: 6. Germline CDR1 and CDR2: LGHNA and YSLEER. The CDR3 region is CASSLTGLVTDTQYF. CDR3 nucleotides: TGCGCCAGCAGCCTGACAGGGCTGGTCACAGATACGCAGTATTTT.

This clone has more than one count but fewer than ten. The genes are TRBV25-1 and TRBJ1-4; D possibly corresponds to TRBD1 (6 bases). Germline lookup yields CDR1 MGHDK and CDR2 SYGVNS. This CDR3 has 13 amino acids. Trimming pared 10 bases from V and 8 bases from J, leaving 17 bases between. This CDR3 reads CATTDSLGEKLFF. The CDR3 DNA is TGTGCCACTACGGACAGCCTGGGAGAAAAACTGTTTTTT.

The CDR3 sequence is CASSADRMSTEAFF. The CDR3 DNA follows: TGTGCCAGCAGCGCCGACAGAATGAGCACTGAAGCTTTCTTT. V is TRBV7-3 and J is TRBJ1-1, with D possibly matching TRBD1 (5 bases). The V end lost 5 bases, the J end lost 4 bases, and 14 bases lay between the germline ends. Germline CDR1 reads SGHTA; CDR2 reads FQGTGA. The CDR3 spans 14 residues.

Worth noting for this clone: This same CDR3 is encoded by further DNA sequences in the sample. The J gene is TRBJ2-3, the V gene TRBV7-3, with 9 positions matching TRBD2. The V segment lost 0 bases and the J segment 4 bases; nucleotides outside the gene matches: 8. Germline V gives CDR1 SGHTA, CDR2 FQGTGA. The CDR3 contains 17 residues. The CDR3 nucleotides are TGTGCCAGCAGCTTAACCGTACCAGCGGGAGGAGCAGATACGCAGTATTTT. Translation gives CASSLTVPAGGADTQYF.

The genes are TRBV5-8 and TRBJ2-7; weak D call: TRBD2 (5 bases). Trimming cost V 7 bases and J 7 bases, with 18 bases left between them. The CDR3 is made up of 13 amino acids. The germline V gene has CDR1 SGHTS and CDR2 YDEGEE. CDR3 bases: TGTGCCAGCGGATGGACTGACCGCTGGGAGCAGTACTTC. Translation gives CASGWTDRWEQYF. Variable domain in full (rest from reference TRBV5-8 and TRBJ2-7): EAGVTQSPTHLIKTRGQQATLRCSPISGHTSVYWYQQALGLGLQFLLWYDEGEERNRGNFPPRFSGRQFPNYSSELNVNALELEDSALYLCASGWTDRWEQYFGPGTRLTVT.

The chain recombines TRBV28 with TRBJ2-1; 7 nucleotides line up with TRBD2. In germline, CDR1 is MDHEN, CDR2 SYDVKM. Losses at the gene ends were 2 bases for V and 2 bases for J; bases not matched to a gene: 3. The CDR3 loop spans 15 amino acids. CDR3 sequence: CASSLPAGAYNEQFF. The CDR3 bases are TGTGCCAGCAGTTTACCGGCGGGGGCCTACAATGAGCAGTTCTTC.

The genes are TRBV11-1 and TRBJ2-1, with TRBD1 matching over 7 bases. V dropped 5 bases and J dropped 7; count of bases not matched to a gene: 2. The length of the CDR3 is 12 residues. Germline CDR1 SGHAT, CDR2 FQDESV (reference sequence). CDR3 bases: TGTGCCAGCAGCCCGGACAGGAATGAGCAGTTCTTC. It translates to CASSPDRNEQFF.

CDR3 sequence (DNA): TGTGCCAGTAGTATTCGGCGAGGTAATGAAAAACTGTTTTTT. Amino acids: CASSIRRGNEKLFF. This chain joins TRBV19 and TRBJ1-4; no definite D call. V lost 3 bases to trimming and J lost 4 bases, with 9 bases between them. This CDR3 has 14 residues. Germline CDR1 LNHDA, CDR2 SQIVND (reference sequence).

The rearrangement links TRBV18 to TRBJ2-3; no reliable D call. The ends were cut back, 4 bases at V and 2 bases at J, with 13 bases in the middle. This CDR3 has 15 amino acids. The germline V gene has CDR1 KGHSH and CDR2 LQKENI. CDR3 in amino acids: CASSRAGRYTDTQYF. The CDR3 DNA reads TGTGCCAGCTCACGGGCCGGTAGATACACAGATACGCAGTATTTT.

The chain joins TRBV5-6 to TRBJ2-5, with 9 bases aligning to TRBD1. The DNA matches TRBJ2-7 better at its end, which makes the J call doubtful. CDR1 SGHDT and CDR2 YYEEEE come from the germline V gene. The CDR3 is 13 residues long. The CDR3 DNA follows: TGTGCCAGCAGCTTGGGGACAGGGGACGAGCAGTACTTC. Translation gives CASSLGTGDEQYF.

V is TRBV28 and J is TRBJ2-7; 8 nucleotides match TRBD1. J lost 2 bases, V lost 6 bases, and 18 bases had no gene match. From germline, CDR1 is MDHEN and CDR2 SYDVKM. This CDR3 is 18 amino acids long. CDR3 protein: CASSTRHSPSGGTYEQYF. DNA for the CDR3: TGTGCCAGCAGCACTAGACATTCACCGTCAGGGGGCACCTACGAGCAGTACTTC.

CDR3 region: CASSTPSGGGETQYF. The DNA of the CDR3 is TGTGCCAGCAGCACACCCTCCGGGGGAGGGGAGACCCAGTACTTC. V is TRBV7-9 and J is TRBJ2-5; 7 bases line up with TRBD2. This CDR3 has 15 residues. V shed 5 bases, J shed 5 bases, and the junction held 11 bases outside the gene matches. Germline CDR1 is SEHNR and CDR2 is FQNEAQ (reference sequence).

The chain's CDR3 is CASSQAGVGTEAFF. The CDR3 DNA reads as TGCGCCAGCAGCCAAGCAGGGGTTGGTACTGAAGCTTTCTTT. The chain links TRBV4-1 to TRBJ1-1, with D perhaps TRBD1 (6 bases). Germline V gene lookup returns CDR1 MGHRA and CDR2 YSYEKL. This CDR3 spans 14 amino acids. V lost 1 base and J 5 bases, leaving 11 bases between the germline ends.

The chain carries TRBV15 and TRBJ2-2; 7 bases fit TRBD1. CDR1 LNHNV and CDR2 YYDKDF come from the germline V gene (reference sequence). This CDR3 contains 15 residues. The V and J ends lost 3 bases and 4 bases, in that order; junction bases with no gene match: 5. The CDR3 spells CATSRSGQPTGELFF. The CDR3 DNA reads TGTGCCACCAGCAGGTCGGGACAGCCCACCGGGGAGCTGTTTTTT. Using reference TRBV15 and TRBJ2-2 for the parts outside the CDR3, the full variable domain is DAMVIQNPRYQVTQFGKPVTLSCSQTLNHNVMYWYQQKSSQAPKLLFHYYDKDFNNEADTPDNFQSRRPNTSFCFLDIRSPGLGDTAMYLCATSRSGQPTGELFFGEGSRLTVL.